This T cell receptor (beta chain) derives from a study of lymphopenia after photon versus proton radiotherapy (dated by TCRdb to the late 2010s). Background for the entire study: In patients with gastrointestinal tumors who developed high-grade lymphopenia, the study compared the immunological effects of photon radiation therapy with those of proton radiation therapy. The 15 to 20 patients in the cohort had gastrointestinal tumors, were treated with either photon or proton therapy, and subsequently developed lymphopenia. The goal of the study was to describe how the two radiation modalities differ in their effects on the immune system.

Overall results and qualifications from the work: After the lymphocyte count nadir, oligoclonal expansion, especially of CD8+ Temra cells, was observed in photon-treated repertoires, and the drop in diversity was driven by this expansion. Proton-treated patients stayed relatively stable during treatment, while photon-treated patients lost naive T cells and TCR diversity and gained effector/memory populations. The survival association was assessed only in patients who died, and the authors presented better survival with proton therapy as a possibility rather than a demonstrated result. Across the cohort, an inverse correlation was found between a larger post-nadir drop in TCR diversity and overall survival time among patients who died.

From the germline V gene (reference sequence), CDR1 is GTSNPN and CDR2 is SVGIG. Trimming takes 2 bases from V and 0 bases from J, and the germline ends sit 10 bases apart. Spanning cysteine to phenylalanine, the CDR3 consists of 15 amino acids. Only the CDR3 portion is preserved as DNA: 45 bases, with reading frame beginning at the first base. The protocol used for the library was the immunoSEQ multiplex PCR assay. Alongside multiparametric flow cytometry, deep sequencing of rearranged TCR beta loci was used to profile the T cell repertoires. Held by TCRdb, this immuneACCESS table contains in-frame sequences only and omits some clones. Under half of the omission traces to an unresolved V gene where checked; the cause of the rest is unknown. The sample table shows 29,000 or so clones, and roughly 86% are seen once. Around 50% of the sample is taken by the ten largest. For this clone: The antigen it binds to is not known. It has no much larger one-base neighbor in the sample; base qualities were not kept.

Sequencing used peripheral blood, obtained from a patient treated with proton-based radiotherapy. The rearrangement combines TRBV30 with TRBJ1-4; a weak D assignment points to TRBD1 (5 bases agree). This TCR came from a woman in her sixties with cholangiocarcinoma. Some clones in this sample may be carry-over from other donors' samples. In nucleotides, the sequence is TGTGCCTGGAGTAAAAGGGGCACAACTAATGAAAAACTGTTTTTT. This encodes CAWSKRGTTNEKLFF.